The 17 T cell receptor beta chains below come from one sample, sequenced in a study of shared clonotypes between healthy human individuals. The protocol was immunoSEQ multiplex PCR, while the TCRdb copy is restricted to in-frame clones and leaves out a portion. The top ten clones hold roughly an eighth of a sample with approximately 480,000 clones, approximately 79% of them seen once. Sequencing was performed on PBMCs. The source of these receptors is a woman between 40 and 50 years old in good health. Some clones in this sample may be carry-over from other donors' samples.

The chain has TRBV7-9 and TRBJ2-5; D is undetermined. This CDR3 spans 16 amino acids. Germline CDR1 reads SEHNR; CDR2 reads FQNEAQ (reference sequence). Trimming took off 5 bases at V and 2 bases at J, with 18 bases between the two ends. The CDR3 loop is CASSPPVVRVQETQYF. The CDR3, as DNA: TGTGCCAGCAGCCCACCTGTAGTAAGAGTTCAAGAGACCCAGTACTTC. Supplemented by reference TRBV7-9 and TRBJ2-5, the full variable domain reads DTGVSQNPRHKITKRGQNVTFRCDPISEHNRLYWYRQTLGQGPEFLTYFQNEAQLEKSRLLSDRFSAERPKGSFSTLEIQRTEQGDSAMYLCASSPPVVRVQETQYFGPGTRLLVL.

A word on this clone: Other nucleotide sequences from this sample produce the same CDR3. The CDR3, as DNA: TGTGCCAGTAGTATTGGCTCCACCCAGGAGACCCAGTACTTC. This translates into CASSIGSTQETQYF. This chain uses TRBV19 with TRBJ2-5, with D unresolved. The CDR3 is made up of 14 amino acids. V shed 3 bases and J shed 5 bases, with 13 bases lying between them. CDR1 and CDR2 from the germline V gene are LNHDA and SQIVND (reference sequence).

The J gene is TRBJ2-3, the V gene TRBV5-1; no clear D gene. This CDR3 has 12 amino acids. Germline V CDR1 and CDR2: SGHRS, YFSETQ. V lost 4 bases to trimming and J lost 8 bases, with 11 bases between them. CDR3 amino acids: CASSEMMGTQYF. The DNA of the CDR3 is TGCGCCAGCAGCGAGATGATGGGTACGCAGTATTTT.

This sequence joins TRBV7-9 and TRBJ2-5; weak D call: TRBD2 (5 bases). The J call could be wrong; TRBJ2-7 is a better fit for the DNA end. This CDR3 region has 12 residues. Per the germline V gene, CDR1 is SEHNR and CDR2 is FQNEAQ (reference sequence). CDR3 DNA sequence: TGTGCCTCCGGGCTAGCCTACTACGAGCAGTACTTC. Translating gives CASGLAYYEQYF.

Remarks on this clone: A far larger clone differs by one base, so this is likely a read error. The CDR3 loop reads CASSLEGQGDGYTF. CDR3 sequence (DNA): TGTGCCAGCAGCTTAGAAGGACAGGGGGATGGCTACACCTTC. V is TRBV7-2 and J is TRBJ1-2; 10 positions match TRBD1. The CDR3 covers 14 residues. The germline V gene has CDR1 SGHTA and CDR2 FQGNSA. The trim removed 1 base at V and 6 bases at J, leaving 2 bases unmatched.

The chain is built from TRBV18 and TRBJ2-3; TRBD1 matches 10 bases. The germline CDR1 and CDR2 sequences are KGHSH and LQKENI. The CDR3 consists of 16 residues. Trimming at V came to 6 bases and at J to 6 bases, leaving 12 bases not matched to a gene. CDR3 region: CASSSLPGQGTDTQYF. The CDR3 DNA follows: TGTGCCAGCTCTTCACTTCCGGGACAGGGGACGGATACGCAGTATTTT.

This chain uses TRBV28 with TRBJ2-4; TRBD1 is a possible D gene (5 bases). CDR1 is MDHEN, CDR2 SYDVKM, per germline. The CDR3 covers 14 residues. Trimming took off 1 base at V and 7 bases at J, with 11 bases between the two ends. CDR3 coding DNA: TGTGCCAGCAGTTTATCCACGAAGGGGAACATTCAGTACTTC. It translates to CASSLSTKGNIQYF.

The chain recombines TRBV4-1 with TRBJ2-1, with 14 nucleotides matching TRBD2. After removal of 3 bases from V and 9 bases from J, the junction contained 10 bases not matched to a gene. CDR3 length equals 17 residues. Germline loops: CDR1 MGHRA, CDR2 YSYEKL. The CDR3 protein is CASSHIPGLAGEGEQFF. The CDR3 nucleotides read TGCGCCAGCAGCCACATTCCGGGACTAGCGGGAGAAGGTGAGCAGTTCTTC.

This clone was seen once. The chain carries TRBV7-8 and TRBJ1-5; 10 positions agree with TRBD1. J gave up 1 base and V 5 bases, and 5 bases lay outside the gene matches. There are 16 residues in the CDR3. The germline CDR1 and CDR2 sequences are SGHVS and FQNEAQ. CDR3 sequence: CASSARDRGSNQPQHF. CDR3 nucleotides: TGTGCCAGCAGCGCTCGGGACAGGGGAAGCAATCAGCCCCAGCATTTT.

A word on this clone: Within the sample, other DNA sequences also encode this same CDR3. J is TRBJ1-5 and V is TRBV27, with 8 bases identical to TRBD1. Trimming at V came to 5 bases and at J to 6 bases, leaving 3 bases not matched to a gene. Looked up from germline, CDR1 is MNHEY and CDR2 is SMNVEV (reference sequence). The CDR3 runs 13 residues. The CDR3 here is CASSGTGGQPQHF. DNA of the CDR3: TGTGCCAGCAGTGGGACAGGCGGTCAGCCCCAGCATTTT.

This chain connects TRBV28 to TRBJ2-7; TRBD1 matches 7 bases. The V and J ends lost 6 bases and 5 bases, in that order; junction bases with no gene match: 13. Germline V gene sequence: CDR1 MDHEN, CDR2 SYDVKM. The CDR3 length is 15 residues. DNA of the CDR3: TGTGCCAGCAGCTCAACCCGACAGGGTATGAACGAGCAGTACTTC. Translating it yields CASSSTRQGMNEQYF.

This clone was counted between two and nine times. This sequence joins TRBV7-2 and TRBJ2-1, with D possibly matching TRBD2 (6 bases). Germline loops: CDR1 SGHTA, CDR2 FQGNSA. V was shortened by 4 bases and J by 2 bases, with 12 bases between the two germline ends. CDR3 length equals 15 residues. The CDR3 loop reads CASSSRRAAYNEQFF. CDR3 sequence (DNA): TGTGCCAGCAGCTCCAGGAGGGCTGCCTACAATGAGCAGTTCTTC.

The CDR3 DNA reads as TGCGCCAGCAGCTTAGAGGGGCGGTCCCTCTACGAGCAGTACTTC. This sequence encodes CASSLEGRSLYEQYF. The genes are TRBV5-1 and TRBJ2-7; tentatively, D is TRBD1 or TRBD2 (5 bases each). In germline, CDR1 is SGHRS, CDR2 YFSETQ. CDR3 length equals 15 residues. Trimming took 2 bases from V and 3 from J, leaving 15 bases between them.

The gene calls are TRBV28 and TRBJ2-3; D is possibly TRBD2 (5 bases). The germline V gene encodes CDR1 MDHEN and CDR2 SYDVKM. There are 16 residues in the CDR3. Trimming removed 5 bases at V and 0 bases at J, with 15 bases between. Written as DNA, the CDR3 is TGTGCCAGCAGTCCCGCCGGGAACCCTAGCACAGATACGCAGTATTTT. This sequence encodes CASSPAGNPSTDTQYF.

Regarding this clone: A read error is likely here: a far larger clone is one base away. The genes are TRBV7-7 and TRBJ2-7; D uncertain. Germline CDR1 reads SSHAT; CDR2 reads FNYEAQ (reference sequence). CDR3 length: 9 amino acids. The CDR3 spells CASSRLCVF. CDR3 bases: TGTGCTAGCAGCCGCCTCTGTGTCTTC.

V and J are TRBV28 and TRBJ2-5, with TRBD2 matching over 10 bases. Germline loops: CDR1 MDHEN, CDR2 SYDVKM. The J segment lost 3 bases and the V segment lost 7 bases, leaving 2 bases of the junction unmatched. CDR3 length: 13 amino acids. CDR3 nucleotides: TGTGCCAGCATCCTAGCGGGGGAAGAGACCCAGTACTTC. Protein product: CASILAGEETQYF.

J is TRBJ1-5 and V is TRBV21-1. TRBV21-1 constitutes a pseudogene. The CDR3 is 16 residues long. CDR3 coding DNA: TGTGCCAGCAGCAAAATGGGACTATATAGCAATCAGCCCCAGCATTTT. Translation gives CASSKMGLYSNQPQHF.